The T cell receptor beta chain described here comes from a study of stem cell transplantation in POMP-related autoinflammatory disease. Looking at the study overall: The study hypothesized thymoproteasome defects skew the TRB repertoire via impaired CD8+ selection. Pre-transplant patients had naive-skewed CD4+ T cells and few CD8+ T cells. General study findings and limits: Unique TRB V-J gene pairings were limited in number in patients with PRAID.

Sequenced by immunoSEQ multiplex PCR; TCRdb stores in-frame clones only, minus some. The sample holds over 30,000 clones, approximately 86% seen once. PRAID featured prominent immunodeficiency. CDR1 is SNHLY and CDR2 is FYNNEI in the germline V gene. The CDR3 is made up of 11 amino acids. The V and J ends lost 3 bases and 15 bases respectively, with 12 bases between them. This clone was detected only a few times. What it recognizes is unknown. The source material was CD4+ T cells from PBMCs, sampled before stem cell transplantation. The TCR originated in a human donor with POMP-related autoinflammation and immune dysregulation (PRAID). This chain joins TRBV2 and TRBJ2-1; D gene uncertain. The DNA of the CDR3 is TGTGCCAGCAGTGATATCGGACGTGTGTTCTTC. This gives the protein CASSDIGRVFF.